A single sample is the source of the 29 T cell receptor beta chains below, sequenced in a study of T cell responses to AZD1222 COVID-19 vaccine. Here immunoSEQ multiplex PCR was the method, and the copy in TCRdb shows in-frame clones only, minus some. This table has fewer than 150,000 clones, roughly 84% appearing once. Sample: peripheral blood, taken on day 0 of AZD1222 vaccination. Receptor source: an adult in good health.

V usage is TRBV11-2 and J usage is TRBJ1-2; D not certain. The germline V and J ends were trimmed by 0 bases and 4 bases, with 9 bases remaining between them. The CDR3 length is 14 residues. Looked up from germline, CDR1 is SGHAT and CDR2 is FQNNGV. The CDR3 loop is CASSLERSAYGYTF. The CDR3 nucleotides are TGTGCCAGCAGCTTAGAGAGGTCCGCCTATGGCTACACCTTC.

As to this clone: Additional DNA sequences in this sample encode the identical CDR3. The genes are TRBV19 and TRBJ1-1, with 8 bases fitting TRBD1. Germline CDR1 is LNHDA and CDR2 is SQIVND (reference sequence). There are 14 residues in the CDR3. V shed 5 bases, J shed 1 base, and the junction held 3 bases outside the gene matches. Written as DNA, the CDR3 is TGTGCCAGTAGTGTACAGGGGGGGAACACTGAAGCTTTCTTT. Translation: CASSVQGGNTEAFF.

The chain joins TRBV12-3 or TRBV12-4 to TRBJ1-5; possible D gene TRBD1, 5 bases. The CDR3 runs to 13 residues. V was cut by 6 bases and J by 6 bases, with 12 bases left in between. CDR3: CASSPGGFQPQHF. In DNA, the CDR3 is TGTGCCAGCAGCCCCGGGGGTTTTCAGCCCCAGCATTTT.

This chain joins TRBV7-2 and TRBJ2-7; D might be TRBD1 or TRBD2, each matching 5 bases. V shed 3 bases and J shed 6 bases, with 12 bases lying between them. The CDR3 spans 13 residues. Looked up from germline, CDR1 is SGHTA and CDR2 is FQGNSA. Here the CDR3 reads CASSFQGVGEQYF. CDR3 nucleotides: TGTGCCAGCAGCTTTCAGGGAGTCGGCGAGCAGTACTTC. Supplemented by reference TRBV7-2 and TRBJ2-7, the full variable domain reads GAGVSQSPSNKVTEKGKDVELRCDPISGHTALYWYRQSLGQGLEFLIYFQGNSAPDKSGLPSDRFSAERTGGSVSTLTIQRTQQEDSAVYLCASSFQGVGEQYFGPGTRLTVT.

The rearrangement uses TRBV30 and TRBJ1-6; D is unclear. The CDR3 consists of 15 residues. Germline CDR1 GTSNPN, CDR2 SVGIG (reference sequence). Trimming removed 1 base at V and 7 bases at J, with 14 bases between. The CDR3 protein is CAWSEGPEVNSPLHF. For the CDR3, the DNA is TGTGCCTGGAGTGAAGGTCCTGAAGTCAATTCACCCCTCCACTTT.

V gene TRBV28 combines with J gene TRBJ1-6; perhaps TRBD1 as D (6 bases). CDR1 is MDHEN, CDR2 SYDVKM, per germline. The CDR3 extends over 12 amino acids. Trimming left V 6 bases short and J 10 bases short, with 10 bases between. CDR3 coding DNA: TGTGCCAGCAGACAGGGAAGATCACCCCTCCACTTT. This gives the protein CASRQGRSPLHF.

J is TRBJ1-1 and V is TRBV18; no clear D gene. Between the trimmed V and J ends, which lost 0 bases and 6 bases, there was a span of 8 bases. The length of the CDR3 is 13 residues. Germline loops: CDR1 KGHSH, CDR2 LQKENI. Here the CDR3 reads CASSPPRASEAFF. The CDR3 DNA follows: TGTGCCAGCTCACCACCGAGGGCGTCTGAAGCTTTCTTT.

The rearrangement joins TRBV5-1 to TRBJ2-7, with TRBD1 identical over 8 bases. J lost 3 bases, V lost 0 bases, and 14 bases had no gene match. Germline V gene data show CDR1 as SGHRS and CDR2 as YFSETQ. The CDR3 runs to 18 residues. CDR3 amino acids: CASSLGPPDRGLLYEQYF. Written as DNA, the CDR3 is TGCGCCAGCAGCTTGGGGCCCCCAGACAGGGGTCTACTCTACGAGCAGTACTTC.

The J gene is TRBJ2-3, the V gene TRBV6-5, with 7 bases that match TRBD1. The CDR3 contains 14 residues. CDR1 is MNHEY and CDR2 is SVGAGI in the germline V gene. J lost 3 bases, V lost 4 bases, and 4 bases had no gene match. The CDR3 loop reads CASSWNRGTDTQYF. CDR3 sequence (DNA): TGTGCCAGCAGTTGGAACAGGGGTACAGATACGCAGTATTTT.

The gene calls are TRBV11-2 and TRBJ1-5; 8 bases are shared with TRBD1. After removal of 4 bases from V and 7 bases from J, the junction contained 15 bases not matched to a gene. This CDR3 is 17 amino acids long. Germline CDR1 is SGHAT and CDR2 is FQNNGV. CDR3 bases: TGTGCCAGCAGCTCGTCGGGACAGGCGCTTTTTGCCCAGCCCCAGCATTTT. Amino acids: CASSSSGQALFAQPQHF.

This rearrangement joins TRBV10-1 to TRBJ1-5; no definite D call. Trimming removed 7 bases at V and 3 bases at J, with 28 bases between. In germline, CDR1 is WNHNN, CDR2 SYGVQD (reference sequence). The CDR3 consists of 19 residues. CDR3 coding DNA: TGCGCCAGCAAGGGTCAACCCCTATTGGATCCCACATCCAATCAGCCCCAGCATTTT. It encodes CASKGQPLLDPTSNQPQHF.

This clone has just a few counts. The rearrangement uses TRBV28 and TRBJ1-5; TRBD1 aligns across 7 bases. Trimming removed 6 bases from V and 6 bases from J; junction bases left unmatched: 8. The germline CDR1 and CDR2 sequences are MDHEN and SYDVKM. This CDR3 contains 14 residues. CDR3 sequence (DNA): TGTGCCAGCAGGGGACAGTTAAGGATTCAGCCCCAGCATTTT. This gives the protein CASRGQLRIQPQHF.

The chain uses TRBV4-2 and TRBJ2-3; 12 nucleotides align to TRBD2. The J segment lost 4 bases and the V segment lost 5 bases, leaving 7 bases of the junction unmatched. The CDR3 sequence is 16 residues long. CDR1 is LGHNA, CDR2 YNFKEQ, per germline. The CDR3 here is CASSESLAGGADTQYF. In nucleotides, the CDR3 is TGTGCCAGCAGCGAGTCGCTAGCGGGGGGGGCAGATACGCAGTATTTT.

The count of this clone is one. The V and J genes are TRBV30 and TRBJ1-6; no definite D call. The CDR3 is 13 amino acids. The V gene lost 0 bases and the J gene lost 4 bases, with 4 bases spanning the gap. Per germline, CDR1 GTSNPN and CDR2 SVGIG (reference sequence). CDR3 DNA: TGTGCCTGGAGTGTTGGGTATAATTCACCCCTCCACTTT. It codes for CAWSVGYNSPLHF.

The sample holds one count of this clone. CDR3 in DNA: TGTGCCAGCAGCCTGACAGGGTCGAGCACTGAAGCTTTCTTT. It specifies CASSLTGSSTEAFF. The chain links TRBV7-9 to TRBJ1-1; 7 bases are shared with TRBD1. V shed 5 bases and J 4 bases; nucleotides not matched to a gene: 7. The CDR3 has 14 residues. CDR1 is SEHNR and CDR2 is FQNEAQ in the germline V gene (reference sequence).

In this sample, this clone turned up once. The chain carries TRBV27 and TRBJ1-6; D is undetermined. V lost 3 bases to trimming and J lost 3 bases, with 15 bases between them. The germline CDR1 and CDR2 sequences are MNHEY and SMNVEV (reference sequence). The CDR3 consists of 17 residues. CDR3 nucleotide sequence: TGTGCCAGCAGTTTCTCCGCGGGTCCCAGCTATAATTCACCCCTCCACTTT. Amino acid sequence: CASSFSAGPSYNSPLHF.

The chain joins TRBV9 to TRBJ1-6; D remains unclear. CDR1 and CDR2 (germline): SGDLS, YYNGEE. V lost 0 bases and J 7 bases, leaving 11 bases between the germline ends. The CDR3 runs to 15 residues. CDR3 sequence reads: CASSVDLGSNSPLHF. The CDR3 region has the DNA TGTGCCAGCAGCGTAGATTTGGGCTCAAATTCACCCCTCCACTTT.

A few counts support this clone. This rearrangement joins TRBV30 to TRBJ1-5; no clear D. Looked up from germline, CDR1 is GTSNPN and CDR2 is SVGIG (reference sequence). Trimming stripped 5 bases from V and 5 bases from J, with 19 bases between. CDR3 size: 15 residues. Written as DNA, the CDR3 is TGTGCCTGGGCTTCTCCTGGGAGATTCGATCAGCCCCAGCATTTT. This gives the protein CAWASPGRFDQPQHF.

In its sample, this clone was seen once. The V and J genes are TRBV28 and TRBJ1-6; D gene ambiguous. Germline CDR1 reads MDHEN; CDR2 reads SYDVKM. V lost 3 bases to trimming and J lost 1 base, with 13 bases between them. This CDR3 has 17 residues. CDR3 in DNA: TGTGCCAGCAGTTTCATCGGTTCGGGGTCCTATAATTCACCCCTCCACTTT. This encodes CASSFIGSGSYNSPLHF.

This chain joins TRBV2 and TRBJ1-1, with D perhaps TRBD1 (6 bases). Germline-derived CDR1 and CDR2 are SNHLY and FYNNEI. With 7 bases removed from V and 7 bases from J, the gap between germline ends came to 10 bases. The CDR3 totals 11 residues. CDR3 DNA: TGTGCCAGCAACCTACAGGGTGAAGCTTTCTTT. Amino acids: CASNLQGEAFF.

This sequence joins TRBV6-5 and TRBJ2-5, with D maybe TRBD2 (5 bases). Trimming removed 7 bases from V and 3 bases from J, with 12 bases in between. The CDR3 is made up of 13 amino acids. CDR1 MNHEY and CDR2 SVGAGI come from the germline V gene. DNA for the CDR3: TGTGCCAGCAAATTTCGACTAAAAGAGACCCAGTACTTC. It yields the protein CASKFRLKETQYF.

This chain links TRBV19 with TRBJ1-4; 7 bases match TRBD1. Germline V gene lookup returns CDR1 LNHDA and CDR2 SQIVND (reference sequence). There are 15 residues in the CDR3. V was pared by 5 bases and J by 8 bases, with 11 bases of the junction left unmatched. CDR3 in amino acids: CASSPSPGGFEKLFF. The DNA for the CDR3 is TGTGCCAGTAGTCCTAGTCCAGGGGGATTCGAAAAACTGTTTTTT.

V usage is TRBV5-4 and J usage is TRBJ2-7; D may correspond to TRBD1 or TRBD2 (5 bases each). Trimming pared 3 bases from V and 0 bases from J, leaving 16 bases between. The CDR3 consists of 16 residues. Germline V gene lookup returns CDR1 SGHNT and CDR2 YYREEE (reference sequence). Here the CDR3 reads CASSSGGGRLSYEQYF. The CDR3 nucleotides read TGTGCCAGCAGCTCTGGGGGTGGACGGCTCTCCTACGAGCAGTACTTC.

The chain couples TRBV9 to TRBJ1-1; TRBD1 aligns across 8 bases. Germline V gene sequence: CDR1 SGDLS, CDR2 YYNGEE. The CDR3 extends over 13 amino acids. Trimming at V came to 3 bases and at J to 4 bases, leaving 2 bases not matched to a gene. The CDR3 bases are TGTGCCAGCAGCGCCGGGACAGGCACTGAAGCTTTCTTT. Translating gives CASSAGTGTEAFF.

The chain employs TRBV6-1 and TRBJ1-1, with 8 bases identical to TRBD1. V shed 3 bases, J shed 5 bases, and the junction held 5 bases outside the gene matches. Germline values: CDR1 MNHNS, CDR2 SASEGT. The CDR3 sequence is 14 residues long. CDR3 nucleotides: TGTGCCAGCAGTGAGCCTAGGACAGGGACTGAAGCTTTCTTT. It is translated as CASSEPRTGTEAFF.

V and J are TRBV19 and TRBJ1-2; D is perhaps TRBD1 (6 bases). There are 13 residues in the CDR3. V lost 7 bases to trimming and J lost 8 bases, with 17 bases between them. The germline CDR1 and CDR2 sequences are LNHDA and SQIVND (reference sequence). Here the CDR3 reads CASIPPDSFGYTF. In DNA, the CDR3 is TGTGCCAGTATCCCCCCGGACAGTTTCGGCTACACCTTC.

The gene calls are TRBV18 and TRBJ1-1; D possibly corresponds to TRBD1 (5 bases). Germline V gives CDR1 KGHSH, CDR2 LQKENI. The CDR3 contains 12 residues. Trimming shortened V by 6 bases and J by 3 bases, and 8 bases separated the two germline ends. In DNA form, the CDR3 reads TGTGCCAGCTCCGAGGGGCACACTGAAGCTTTCTTT. Protein product: CASSEGHTEAFF.

This clone was detected only once. The chain recombines TRBV10-1 with TRBJ2-2; D may be TRBD1 (5 bases). The CDR3 contains 14 residues. The germline V gene has CDR1 WNHNN and CDR2 SYGVQD (reference sequence). Trimming pared 2 bases from V and 1 base from J, leaving 5 bases between. CDR3 sequence: CASSEDRNTGELFF. The CDR3 DNA is TGCGCCAGCAGTGAGGACAGGAACACCGGGGAGCTGTTTTTT.

The chain has TRBV5-6 and TRBJ2-3, with TRBD2 matching 12 bases. The CDR3 is 19 residues long. Germline CDR1 reads SGHDT; CDR2 reads YYEEEE. V trimming: 0 bases; J trimming: 6 bases; junction bases outside the gene matches: 14. The CDR3 reads CASSLGASGGAMSSDTQYF. DNA of the CDR3: TGTGCCAGCAGCTTGGGAGCTAGCGGGGGGGCCATGTCGTCGGATACGCAGTATTTT.